The present T cell receptor (beta chain) was sequenced within a study of cytotoxic CD8 clonotypes in ibrutinib-treated CLL. On the study more broadly: Overall, approximately 25 responses were partial and 2 complete; following median roughly six years, approximately 15 patients stayed remitted and approximately 12 progressed.

Whole-study findings and limits: Baseline clonality was higher than in age-matched healthy donors and moved in step with circulating CD8+ T-cell counts.

Deep sequencing aimed at 1 in 200,000 to 1 in 1 million T cells' resolution. Only in-frame clones appear in the TCRdb table, and some are missing; sequencing was by immunoSEQ multiplex PCR. Of about 68,000 clones in the sample, about 64% were seen once. Of note for this clone: Its antigen is unidentified.

The TCR comes from a human donor with chronic lymphocytic leukemia. The material sequenced was PBMCs, taken after 12 months of ibrutinib treatment.

The CDR3 region is CASSLAITGVPGDTEAFF. CDR3 DNA sequence: TGTGCCAGCAGCTTAGCCATCACGGGAGTTCCCGGGGACACTGAAGCTTTCTTT. V and J are TRBV7-8 and TRBJ1-1; D not certain. Trimming left V 0 bases short and J 3 bases short, with 20 bases between. CDR3 length: 18 residues. Per germline, CDR1 SGHVS and CDR2 FQNEAQ. The full variable domain, in which reference TRBV7-8 and TRBJ1-1 provide the parts outside the CDR3, is GAGVSQSPRYKVAKRGQDVALRCDPISGHVSLFWYQQALGQGPEFLTYFQNEAQLDKSGLPSDRFFAERPEGSVSTLKIQRTQQEDSAVYLCASSLAITGVPGDTEAFFGQGTRLTVV.